The 5 T cell receptor beta chains below come from one sample, sequenced in a study of blood T cell repertoires in COVID-19. The protocol was immunoSEQ multiplex PCR, while the TCRdb copy is restricted to in-frame clones and leaves out a portion. The table records 200,000 to 250,000 clones, about 87% of them present only once. Specimen: PBMCs or T cells enriched from blood (not recorded which). Source of these receptors: a woman in her twenties or thirties with acute COVID-19.

The V gene is TRBV4-1, the J gene TRBJ2-1; TRBD1 is a possible D gene (6 bases). V was clipped by 4 bases and J by 0 bases, with 16 bases between them. This CDR3 spans 17 amino acids. Per germline, CDR1 MGHRA and CDR2 YSYEKL. CDR3 sequence: CASSRHTGISSYNEQFF. CDR3 in DNA: TGCGCCAGCAGCCGCCACACAGGGATTAGCTCCTACAATGAGCAGTTCTTC.

This chain connects TRBV6-5 to TRBJ1-1; tentatively, D is TRBD1 (6 bases). The CDR3 runs 12 residues. In germline, CDR1 is MNHEY, CDR2 SVGAGI. CDR3 sequence: CASQAGVTEAFF. The DNA of the CDR3 is TGTGCTAGTCAGGCAGGGGTCACTGAAGCTTTCTTT.

As to this clone: The sample has other DNA sequences that encode this CDR3 too. This chain uses TRBV27 with TRBJ1-3; the D is unclear. This CDR3 contains 14 residues. The germline V gene encodes CDR1 MNHEY and CDR2 SMNVEV (reference sequence). The V gene lost 2 bases and the J gene lost 0 bases, with 5 bases spanning the gap. The CDR3 here is CASSLGGSGNTIYF. The CDR3 region has the DNA TGTGCCAGCAGTTTAGGCGGCTCTGGAAACACCATATATTTT.

The chain joins TRBV2 to TRBJ1-3, with D perhaps matching TRBD1 (5 bases). The CDR3 totals 13 residues. CDR1 and CDR2 (germline): SNHLY, FYNNEI. V was trimmed by 4 bases and J by 8 bases, leaving 12 bases between them. The CDR3 DNA reads as TGTGCCAGCAGTGTGGGGCTCCTAGACACCATATATTTT. Translation: CASSVGLLDTIYF.

This sequence joins TRBV2 and TRBJ2-3, with D possibly being TRBD1 (6 bases). The length of the CDR3 is 15 residues. The ends were cut back, 6 bases at V and 3 bases at J, with 16 bases in the middle. Looked up from germline, CDR1 is SNHLY and CDR2 is FYNNEI. The DNA for the CDR3 is TGTGCCAGCAGCCGGACAGCTCTCAGGACAGATACGCAGTATTTT. Its translation: CASSRTALRTDTQYF.